Following are 5 T cell receptor beta chains from one sample sequenced in a study of T cells expressing NK-cell markers. TCRdb re-called the 5' RACE reads and shows each CDR3 protein once, DNA omitted. This sample's clone table lists 450,000 to 600,000 distinct CDR3 sequences. Sample: blood T cells: a sorted CD56 or NKG2C T cell subset, CD4+ or CD8+ T cells, or bulk PBMC T cells (not recorded which). The receptors were gathered from a man younger than 35 in good health.

The CDR3 region is CASGRGLPEFF. This chain joins TRBV27 and TRBJ2-1; TCRdb designates TRBD2, a call that cannot be tested without DNA. The CDR3 totals 11 residues. The germline CDR1 and CDR2 sequences are MNHEY and SMNVEV (reference sequence).

The gene calls are TRBV4-2 and TRBJ2-1; the TCRdb call, TRBD2, lacks DNA for checking. The V gene's germline CDR1 is LGHNA and CDR2 YNFKEQ. CDR3 length: 19 amino acids. CDR3 residues: CASSQVPVTSTSSYNEQFF.

The V call is TRBV7-9, the J call TRBJ2-1; checking the TCRdb D call of TRBD2 is not possible without DNA. This CDR3 spans 15 amino acids. Germline CDR1 reads SEHNR; CDR2 reads FQNEAQ (reference sequence). CDR3 residues: CASSLVLSGTHEQFF.

V is TRBV5-6 and J is TRBJ2-7; lacking DNA, the TRBD1 call made by TCRdb goes unchecked. CDR3 size: 14 residues. Per the germline V gene, CDR1 is SGHDT and CDR2 is YYEEEE. CDR3: CASSPRDRVNEQYF. Combining the CDR3 with reference TRBV5-6 and TRBJ2-7 gives the whole variable domain DAGVTQSPTHLIKTRGQQVTLRCSPKSGHDTVSWYQQALGQGPQFIFQYYEEEERQRGNFPDRFSGHQFPNYSSELNVNALLLGDSALYLCASSPRDRVNEQYFGPGTRLTVT.

V gene TRBV12-3 or TRBV12-4 combines with J gene TRBJ1-4; the D gene TCRdb calls, TRBD1, cannot be checked with no DNA. CDR3 length: 16 amino acids. CDR3 region: CASSPTVGQRNEKLFF.